The next 31 T cell receptor beta chains were all read from a single sample in a study of lymphopenia after photon versus proton radiotherapy. Sequencing used immunoSEQ multiplex PCR; TCRdb keeps in-frame clones, though not all of them. The table has around 30,000 clones, approximately 84% seen once. The sample in question was peripheral blood, obtained from a patient treated with proton-based radiotherapy. All receptors derive from a woman aged 70-85 years with pancreatic cancer.

This clone was recorded once. The V and J genes are TRBV7-2 and TRBJ2-5, with a possible D match to TRBD2 (5 bases). Germline loops: CDR1 SGHTA, CDR2 FQGNSA. The V gene lost 1 base and the J gene lost 2 bases, with 8 bases spanning the gap. This CDR3 is built from 14 residues. The CDR3 nucleotides are TGTGCCAGCAGCTTAGGACTATCTCAAGAGACCCAGTACTTC. Encoded protein: CASSLGLSQETQYF.

This rearrangement joins TRBV7-3 to TRBJ2-5, with D possibly matching TRBD1 (5 bases). CDR1 and CDR2 from the germline V gene are SGHTA and FQGTGA. Trimming stripped 5 bases from V and 4 bases from J, with 14 bases between. This CDR3 is 14 amino acids long. CDR3 DNA sequence: TGTGCCAGCAGCCCAACAGGTTTTGCAGAGACCCAGTACTTC. Translation: CASSPTGFAETQYF. Complete variable domain (other parts from reference TRBV7-3 and TRBJ2-5): GAGVSQTPSNKVTEKGKYVELRCDPISGHTALYWYRQSLGQGPEFLIYFQGTGAADDSGLPNDRFFAVRPEGSVSTLKIQRTERGDSAVYLCASSPTGFAETQYFGPGTRLLVL.

CDR3 amino acids: CASSPLTTGSGNTIYF. The DNA for the CDR3 is TGTGCCAGCAGCCCCTTAACGACAGGGTCTGGAAACACCATATATTTT. This chain connects TRBV7-9 to TRBJ1-3; TRBD1 matches 7 bases. Trimming at V came to 5 bases and at J to 1 base, leaving 8 bases not matched to a gene. The CDR3 totals 16 residues. The germline gives CDR1 SEHNR, CDR2 FQNEAQ (reference sequence).

The chain combines TRBV28 with TRBJ1-1, with D hard to call. The CDR3 is 16 amino acids. V was trimmed by 2 bases and J by 4 bases, leaving 17 bases between them. Germline CDR1 MDHEN, CDR2 SYDVKM. CDR3: CASSLKEGLWITEAFF. The CDR3 nucleotides read TGTGCCAGCAGTTTAAAGGAAGGGCTGTGGATCACTGAAGCTTTCTTT.

The rearrangement uses TRBV29-1 and TRBJ1-2; the D is unclear. V was clipped by 1 base and J by 7 bases, with 4 bases between them. The CDR3 has 10 residues. The germline V gene encodes CDR1 SQVTM and CDR2 ANQGSEA. The CDR3 DNA reads TGCAGCGTTGAAGGGAGTGGCTACACCTTC. Translating it yields CSVEGSGYTF.

In its sample, this clone was seen a few times. CDR3 protein: CASSLEPTYEQYF. The DNA for the CDR3 is TGTGCCAGCAGCCTGGAACCCACCTACGAGCAGTACTTC. The chain employs TRBV9 and TRBJ2-7, with D uncertain. V lost 4 bases, J lost 2 bases, and 10 bases lay in between. Germline V gene sequence: CDR1 SGDLS, CDR2 YYNGEE. The length of the CDR3 is 13 residues. The variable domain in full, completed from reference TRBV9 and TRBJ2-7, reads DSGVTQTPKHLITATGQRVTLRCSPRSGDLSVYWYQQSLDQGLQFLIQYYNGEERAKGNILERFSAQQFPDLHSELNLSSLELGDSALYFCASSLEPTYEQYFGPGTRLTVT.

The CDR3 sequence is CASGFLESYEQYF. DNA of the CDR3: TGTGCCAGCGGATTCCTGGAGTCCTACGAGCAGTACTTC. The chain joins TRBV28 to TRBJ2-7; no reliable D call. Trimming took 8 bases from V and 1 from J, leaving 12 bases between them. Germline CDR1 is MDHEN and CDR2 is SYDVKM. The CDR3 contains 13 residues. Full variable domain (remainder filled in from reference TRBV28 and TRBJ2-7): DVKVTQSSRYLVKRTGEKVFLECVQDMDHENMFWYRQDPGLGLRLIYFSYDVKMKEKGDIPEGYSVSREKKERFSLILESASTNQTSMYLCASGFLESYEQYFGPGTRLTVT.

This clone appeared a few times. This rearrangement joins TRBV9 to TRBJ2-1; no clear D. This CDR3 spans 15 amino acids. The germline V gene has CDR1 SGDLS and CDR2 YYNGEE. V was shortened by 3 bases and J by 6 bases, with 16 bases between the two germline ends. Here the CDR3 reads CASSATAEFSNEQFF. The CDR3 nucleotides are TGTGCCAGCAGCGCCACGGCAGAGTTCTCCAATGAGCAGTTCTTC.

This rearrangement joins TRBV11-2 to TRBJ2-7; either TRBD1 or TRBD2 may supply D (6 bases each). V lost 5 bases to trimming and J lost 1 base, with 15 bases between them. The CDR3 loop spans 15 amino acids. The germline CDR1 and CDR2 sequences are SGHAT and FQNNGV. This chain's CDR3 is CASSEGQGTSYEQYF. The CDR3 DNA reads TGTGCCAGCAGCGAGGGGCAGGGGACTTCCTACGAGCAGTACTTC.

This rearrangement joins TRBV5-1 to TRBJ2-5; 9 bases line up with TRBD1. CDR1 and CDR2 from the germline V gene are SGHRS and YFSETQ. The V segment lost 6 bases and the J segment 5 bases; nucleotides outside the gene matches: 11. This CDR3 is 15 amino acids long. CDR3 nucleotide sequence: TGCGCCAGCACGTCGACAGGGGGGTTCGGGGAGACCCAGTACTTC. Protein product: CASTSTGGFGETQYF.

The rearrangement joins TRBV28 to TRBJ2-4; D not resolved. The CDR3 runs 15 residues. Germline V gene sequence: CDR1 MDHEN, CDR2 SYDVKM. V dropped 2 bases and J dropped 0 bases, with 8 bases sitting between them. The CDR3 DNA is TGTGCCAGCAGTTTAGGCGCTATAGCCAAAAACATTCAGTACTTC. It translates to CASSLGAIAKNIQYF.

The chain links TRBV5-6 to TRBJ2-7; possible D gene TRBD1, 6 bases. In germline, CDR1 is SGHDT, CDR2 YYEEEE. Trimming took off 6 bases at V and 3 bases at J, with 16 bases between the two ends. This CDR3 contains 14 residues. The CDR3 bases are TGTGCCAGCATTGCCTCGACAGGCTTCTACGAGCAGTACTTC. Translated, it gives CASIASTGFYEQYF. Full variable domain (rest looked up from reference TRBV5-6 and TRBJ2-7): DAGVTQSPTHLIKTRGQQVTLRCSPKSGHDTVSWYQQALGQGPQFIFQYYEEEERQRGNFPDRFSGHQFPNYSSELNVNALLLGDSALYLCASIASTGFYEQYFGPGTRLTVT.

This rearrangement joins TRBV28 to TRBJ2-1, with D perhaps matching TRBD2 (7 bases). V lost 7 bases to trimming and J lost 7 bases, with 11 bases between them. The germline V gene has CDR1 MDHEN and CDR2 SYDVKM. This CDR3 comprises 12 residues. Written as DNA, the CDR3 is TGTGCCAGCACTCGGGGGGCGAATGAGCAGTTCTTC. Protein product: CASTRGANEQFF.

This clone came up once. The CDR3 sequence is CASSLNQVFSPLHF. CDR3 nucleotide sequence: TGTGCCAGCAGTTTAAATCAAGTGTTTTCACCCCTCCACTTT. The gene calls are TRBV28 and TRBJ1-6, with D uncertain. V was cut by 2 bases and J by 9 bases, with 11 bases left in between. CDR1 and CDR2 (germline): MDHEN, SYDVKM. CDR3 length: 14 amino acids.

The V gene is TRBV6-5, the J gene TRBJ2-1; TRBD2 matches at 11 bases. The CDR3 is 13 amino acids. The junction had 3 bases not matched to a gene; V was cut back by 5 bases and J by 9 bases. CDR1 and CDR2 from the germline V gene are MNHEY and SVGAGI. CDR3 region: CASSGLAGGEQFF. CDR3 coding DNA: TGTGCCAGCAGTGGGCTAGCGGGAGGTGAGCAGTTCTTC.

The V gene is TRBV19, the J gene TRBJ2-7; D is undetermined. Trimming removed 9 bases from V and 2 bases from J, with 11 bases in between. In germline, CDR1 is LNHDA, CDR2 SQIVND (reference sequence). The CDR3 runs 12 residues. CDR3 region: CASMGTPYEQYF. The CDR3 nucleotides read TGTGCCAGCATGGGCACCCCCTACGAGCAGTACTTC.

V gene TRBV7-2 combines with J gene TRBJ1-2; D might be TRBD1 (5 bases). Looked up from germline, CDR1 is SGHTA and CDR2 is FQGNSA. Trimming removed 5 bases from V and 6 bases from J, with 10 bases in between. CDR3 length: 12 residues. This CDR3 is CASSILTDGYTF. DNA for the CDR3: TGTGCCAGCAGCATCCTGACAGATGGCTACACCTTC.

The V gene is TRBV28, the J gene TRBJ1-5; no definite D call. Looked up from germline, CDR1 is MDHEN and CDR2 is SYDVKM. Trimming stripped 4 bases from V and 4 bases from J, with 5 bases between. This CDR3 is 12 amino acids long. CDR3 in DNA: TGTGCCAGCAGTTCGCTAAATCAGCCCCAGCATTTT. Protein: CASSSLNQPQHF.

In this sample, this clone turned up once. The chain joins TRBV6-6 to TRBJ2-1; D gene unclear. This CDR3 is built from 12 residues. Germline V gene lookup returns CDR1 MNHNY and CDR2 SVGAGI (reference sequence). Between the trimmed V and J ends, which lost 6 bases and 5 bases, there was a span of 8 bases. The CDR3 protein is CASSQQDNEQFF. As DNA, the CDR3 is TGTGCCAGCAGCCAGCAGGACAATGAGCAGTTCTTC.

V and J are TRBV6-5 and TRBJ2-7; D remains unclear. From germline, CDR1 is MNHEY and CDR2 SVGAGI. This CDR3 contains 13 residues. Trimming removed 2 bases from V and 4 bases from J, with 9 bases in between. This CDR3 is CASSYPNQYEQYF. The DNA for the CDR3 is TGTGCCAGCAGTTACCCTAATCAATACGAGCAGTACTTC.

The V gene is TRBV7-6, the J gene TRBJ2-2; 8 bases map to TRBD2. The germline V gene has CDR1 SGHVS and CDR2 FNYEAQ. This CDR3 has 18 amino acids. The ends lost 2 bases at V and 6 bases at J; junction bases unmatched: 14. CDR3 in amino acids: CASSLSIPGLGSAGELFF. The CDR3 nucleotides are TGTGCCAGCAGCTTATCGATCCCGGGACTAGGGTCGGCCGGGGAGCTGTTTTTT.

V gene TRBV14 combines with J gene TRBJ1-1, with 8 bases that match TRBD1. J was trimmed by 0 bases and V by 4 bases; bases with no gene match: 7. This CDR3 has 16 residues. Germline V gives CDR1 SGHDN, CDR2 FVKESK. The CDR3 nucleotides are TGTGCCAGCAGCCGAAGCGGACAGGGAATGAACACTGAAGCTTTCTTT. This encodes CASSRSGQGMNTEAFF.

This chain joins TRBV9 and TRBJ1-6, with D unresolved. Trimming took 0 bases from V and 6 from J, leaving 10 bases between them. The length of the CDR3 is 15 residues. Germline V gene sequence: CDR1 SGDLS, CDR2 YYNGEE. CDR3 sequence (DNA): TGTGCCAGCAGCGTAGGTGGACGGGCTAATTCACCCCTCCACTTT. Its translation is CASSVGGRANSPLHF.

The rearrangement joins TRBV19 to TRBJ1-2, with 8 bases identical to TRBD1. CDR3 size: 15 residues. The germline V gene has CDR1 LNHDA and CDR2 SQIVND (reference sequence). V was clipped by 6 bases and J by 2 bases; unmatched bases: 8. CDR3 loop: CASRGMDRANYGYTF. The CDR3 DNA follows: TGTGCCAGTAGGGGCATGGACAGGGCGAACTATGGCTACACCTTC. Variable domain in full (rest from reference TRBV19 and TRBJ1-2): DGGITQSPKYLFRKEGQNVTLSCEQNLNHDAMYWYRQDPGQGLRLIYYSQIVNDFQKGDIAEGYSVSREKKESFPLTVTSAQKNPTAFYLCASRGMDRANYGYTFGSGTRLTVV.

V usage is TRBV9 and J usage is TRBJ2-7, with TRBD1 matching 7 bases. CDR3 length: 15 amino acids. Trimming cost V 5 bases and J 3 bases; bases outside gene matches: 11. Per germline, CDR1 SGDLS and CDR2 YYNGEE. CDR3 loop: CASSQTGQANYEQYF. The CDR3 DNA sequence: TGTGCCAGCAGTCAAACAGGACAGGCGAACTACGAGCAGTACTTC.

The chain is built from TRBV19 and TRBJ1-5, with 10 bases matching TRBD1. The CDR3 is 14 amino acids. The V segment lost 5 bases and the J segment 9 bases; nucleotides outside the gene matches: 7. Germline assignment: CDR1 LNHDA and CDR2 SQIVND (reference sequence). The CDR3 nucleotides read TGTGCCAGTAGTGGGGGACAGGGGTTATGGCCCCAGCATTTT. Amino acid sequence: CASSGGQGLWPQHF.

The V call is TRBV7-6, the J call TRBJ2-7; D is uncertain. Germline lookup yields CDR1 SGHVS and CDR2 FNYEAQ. The CDR3 sequence is 17 residues long. The V gene lost 2 bases and the J gene lost 3 bases, with 20 bases spanning the gap. The CDR3 DNA follows: TGTGCCAGCAGCTTATCAGGCACAAAAACGTATGGCTACGAGCAGTACTTC. Amino acids: CASSLSGTKTYGYEQYF.

J is TRBJ1-3 and V is TRBV28; D is unresolved. V dropped 8 bases and J dropped 0 bases, with 5 bases sitting between them. The CDR3 spans 12 residues. From germline, CDR1 is MDHEN and CDR2 SYDVKM. The CDR3 loop reads CASGSSGNTIYF. In DNA form, the CDR3 reads TGTGCCAGCGGGAGCTCTGGAAACACCATATATTTT.

This sequence joins TRBV6-5 and TRBJ2-1; unclear D gene. The CDR3 length is 14 residues. Trimming left V 6 bases short and J 2 bases short, with 11 bases between. Germline loops: CDR1 MNHEY, CDR2 SVGAGI. Here the CDR3 reads CASSKEEAYNEQFF. CDR3 bases: TGTGCCAGCAGCAAAGAGGAAGCCTACAATGAGCAGTTCTTC.

The V gene is TRBV11-1, the J gene TRBJ2-1; 8 bases match TRBD2. The CDR3 sequence is 14 residues long. V shed 10 bases, J shed 3 bases, and the junction held 8 bases outside the gene matches. Germline V gene data show CDR1 as SGHAT and CDR2 as FQDESV (reference sequence). CDR3 in DNA: TGTGCCACCGGAGCGGGAGTGAACTACAATGAGCAGTTCTTC. Translated: CATGAGVNYNEQFF.

The chain carries TRBV2 and TRBJ2-7, with a tentative D call TRBD1 (6 bases). Germline-derived CDR1 and CDR2 are SNHLY and FYNNEI. V was trimmed by 4 bases and J by 0 bases, leaving 13 bases between them. The CDR3 totals 15 residues. CDR3 nucleotides: TGTGCCAGCAGTGGCAGGGGACACGGCTCCTACGAGCAGTACTTC. Encoded protein: CASSGRGHGSYEQYF.